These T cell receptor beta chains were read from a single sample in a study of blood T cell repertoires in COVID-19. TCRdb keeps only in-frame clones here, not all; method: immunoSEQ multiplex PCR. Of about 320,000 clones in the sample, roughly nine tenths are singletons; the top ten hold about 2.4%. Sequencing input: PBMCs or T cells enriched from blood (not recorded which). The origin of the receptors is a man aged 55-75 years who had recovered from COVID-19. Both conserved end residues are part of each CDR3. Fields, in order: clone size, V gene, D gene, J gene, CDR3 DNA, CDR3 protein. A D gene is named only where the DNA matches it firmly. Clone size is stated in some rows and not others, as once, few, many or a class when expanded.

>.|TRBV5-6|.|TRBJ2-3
TGTGCCAGCAGCCGGGGAATCACAGATACGCAGTATTTT
CASSRGITDTQYF
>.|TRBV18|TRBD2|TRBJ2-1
TGTGCCAGCTCATTTAGCGGGGGCCAGCAAACGAAGAGCAATGAGCAGTTCTTC
CASSFSGGQQTKSNEQFF
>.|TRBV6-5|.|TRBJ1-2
TGTGCCAGCAGGGCCCCGGGGGGTGGACTCTATGGCTACACCTTC
CASRAPGGGLYGYTF
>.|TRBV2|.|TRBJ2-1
TGTGCCAGCAGTGAAGGGGACTGGACTGGGGAGCAGTTCTTC
CASSEGDWTGEQFF
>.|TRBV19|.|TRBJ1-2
TGTGCCAGTAGTATTAGTTCTGTCCGCTCGGGCTATGGCTACACCTTC
CASSISSVRSGYGYTF
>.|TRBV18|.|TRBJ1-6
TGTGCCAGCTCACCGGTAGCCGGTCTGGATTCACCCCTCCACTTT
CASSPVAGLDSPLHF
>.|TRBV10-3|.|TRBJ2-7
TGTGCCATCAGAGATATACTAGCTCAAAGCTCCTACGAGCAGTACTTC
CAIRDILAQSSYEQYF
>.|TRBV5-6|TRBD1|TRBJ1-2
TGTGCCAGCAGTTACCCACCGGGACAGGGAGGCCGTGGCTACACCTTC
CASSYPPGQGGRGYTF
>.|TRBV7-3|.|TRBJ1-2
TGTGCCAGCAGCTTCGTACAGGTGATGCGTGGCTACACCTTC
CASSFVQVMRGYTF
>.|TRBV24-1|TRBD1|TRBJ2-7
TGTGCCACCAGTAGAGGACAGGGGCCCTCCTACGAGCAGTACTTC
CATSRGQGPSYEQYF
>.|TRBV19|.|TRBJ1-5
TGTGCCAGTAGTATATTGGAGAATAGCAATCAGCCCCAGCATTTT
CASSILENSNQPQHF
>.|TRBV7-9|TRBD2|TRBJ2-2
TGTGCCAGCAGCTCCAGACTAGCGGGAATCGACACCGGGGAGCTGTTTTTT
CASSSRLAGIDTGELFF
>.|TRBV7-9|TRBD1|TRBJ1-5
TGTGCCAGCAGCAGAGGACAGGGGGCAGAGGGCAATCAGCCCCAGCATTTT
CASSRGQGAEGNQPQHF
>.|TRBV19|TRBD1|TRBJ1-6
TGTGCCAGTAGTTTGACAGGGCTTCTTTCACCCCTCCACTTT
CASSLTGLLSPLHF
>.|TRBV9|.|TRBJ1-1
TGTGCCAGCAGCGTAGTTAAGAGGGGGGGAGAGGATAACACTGAAGCTTTCTTT
CASSVVKRGGEDNTEAFF
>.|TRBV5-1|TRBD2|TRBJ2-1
TGCGCCAGCAGCCTCCGAGCGGGAGTGGGCTCCTACAATGAGCAGTTCTTC
CASSLRAGVGSYNEQFF
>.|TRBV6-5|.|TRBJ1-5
TGTGCCAGCAGTCCCCGACAGTTTTCTCAGCCCCAGCATTTT
CASSPRQFSQPQHF
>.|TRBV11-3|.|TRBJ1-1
TGTGCCAGCAGCGATGGGGCGAACACTGAAGCTTTCTTT
CASSDGANTEAFF
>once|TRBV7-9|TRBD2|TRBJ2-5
TGTGCCAGCAGCCCATTAGCGGGGTTGGGGGAGACCCAGTACTTC
CASSPLAGLGETQYF
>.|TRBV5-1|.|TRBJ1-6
TGCGCCAGCAGCTTGGAGGCAGGGACCTATAATTCACCCCTCCACTTT
CASSLEAGTYNSPLHF
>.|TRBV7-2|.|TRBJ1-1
TGTGCCAGCAGCTCAGATAGACAGCACACTGAAGCTTTCTTT
CASSSDRQHTEAFF
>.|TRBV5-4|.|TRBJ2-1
TGTGCCAGCAGCTTGGGAGGCCCTCGTTACAATGAGCAGTTCTTC
CASSLGGPRYNEQFF
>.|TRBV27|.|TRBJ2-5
TGTGCCAGCAGTTCGGGAGAGACCCAGTACTTC
CASSSGETQYF
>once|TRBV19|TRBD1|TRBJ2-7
TGTGCCAGTAGCGACCCCCGGGACAGGGTCCACGAGCAGTACTTC
CASSDPRDRVHEQYF
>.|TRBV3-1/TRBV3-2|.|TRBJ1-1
TGTGCCAGCAGCCGCGGGGCGATGAACACTGAAGCTTTCTTT
CASSRGAMNTEAFF
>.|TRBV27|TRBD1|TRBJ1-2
TGTGCCAGCAGGTTCGGGGATGGGACAGGGGGCTGGGGCTACACCTTC
CASRFGDGTGGWGYTF
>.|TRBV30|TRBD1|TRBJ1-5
TGTGCCTGGGGGACAGGGGTAGGGAATCAGCCCCAGCATTTT
CAWGTGVGNQPQHF
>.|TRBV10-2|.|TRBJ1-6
TGCGCCAGCAGTGAAGGGCGGGGCGGTTCACCCCTCCACTTT
CASSEGRGGSPLHF
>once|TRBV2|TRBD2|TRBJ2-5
TGTGCCAGCAGTGAGACTAGCGGGAGAGAGACCCAGTACTTC
CASSETSGRETQYF
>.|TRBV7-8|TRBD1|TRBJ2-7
TGTGCCAGCAGCCGCAAAGACCCGGGACAGGGGGCCTACGAGCAGTACTTC
CASSRKDPGQGAYEQYF
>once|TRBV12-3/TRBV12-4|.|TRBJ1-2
TGTGCCAGCAGCCCCGACGGGTATGGCTACACCTTC
CASSPDGYGYTF
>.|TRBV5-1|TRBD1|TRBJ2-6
TGCGCCAGCAGCCCGACAGGGGGGGCTGGGGCCAACGTCCTGACTTTC
CASSPTGGAGANVLTF
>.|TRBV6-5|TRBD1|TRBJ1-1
TGTGCCACCAAAAAAACAGGGGGCATGAACACTGAAGCTTTCTTT
CATKKTGGMNTEAFF
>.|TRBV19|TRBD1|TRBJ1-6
TGTGCCAGTAGGGAACTCGACAGGGCGAATTCACCCCTCCACTTT
CASRELDRANSPLHF